One T cell receptor beta chain is described in this entry. As yet, its antigen is unknown. CDR1 and CDR2 (germline): SGHRS, YFSETQ. The CDR3 has 16 residues. V dropped 0 bases and J dropped 3 bases, with 15 bases sitting between them. Making TCR cDNA involved 5'RACE template switching, which added UMIs and a universal primer site. MiXCR was run by TCRdb on the 5' RACE reads, yielding one entry per CDR3 protein. Of 85,000 to 100,000 distinct CDR3 sequences listed, 4.5% to 6% are singletons. This sample was included in a study of T cells after yellow fever vaccination. Study in general: Some fractions had low cell numbers, and these were prepared with SMART-Seq v4 Ultra Low Input. Study results and caveats: The secondary response was weaker, and its peak arrived faster, on day 5 versus 15. Reappearing after the booster were most of the clones from primary vaccination (roughly 96% CD4, 70% to 90% CD8).

The V and J genes are TRBV5-1 and TRBJ1-2, with TRBD1 as a possible D gene (5 bases). The starting material was CD8+ T cells sorted from PBMCs, obtained 10 days after the yellow fever booster vaccination. This clonotype originated in a young man who received the YFV17D yellow fever vaccine. CDR3: CASSLAVGGGDYGYTF. The CDR3 nucleotides read TGCGCCAGCAGCTTGGCCGTCGGCGGGGGGGACTATGGCTACACCTTC.